Below, 5 T cell receptor beta chains from the same sample are listed, as sequenced in a study of T cells in Graves' hyperthyroidism and ophthalmopathy. Amplification of TCR beta CDR3 regions used RNA as the template. The TCR CDR3 was amplified in a first-round RT-PCR using the HTBI primer set. TCRdb itself ran the multiplex PCR reads through MiXCR, one entry per CDR3 protein. The table has under 450,000 distinct CDR3 sequences, about 13% seen once; the top ten hold less than 25%. Sequenced material: blood. The receptors derive from a young man with Graves' hyperthyroidism that later progressed to Graves' ophthalmopathy.

This clonotype was counted a few times. The rearrangement joins TRBV19 to TRBJ1-1; no definite D call. Trimming cost V 7 bases and J 1 base, with 10 bases left between them. Germline CDR1 and CDR2: LNHDA and SQIVND (reference sequence). The CDR3 loop spans 13 amino acids. CDR3: CASKFGANTEAFF. CDR3 DNA sequence: TGTGCCAGTAAATTCGGCGCGAACACTGAAGCTTTCTTT.

Many counts were recorded for this clonotype. V is TRBV12-3 or TRBV12-4 and J is TRBJ1-6; D not certain. This CDR3 region has 15 residues. Trimming removed 4 bases from V and 4 bases from J, with 11 bases in between. The CDR3: CASSYFLGYNSPLHF. In DNA form, the CDR3 reads TGTGCCAGCAGTTATTTTTTGGGGTATAATTCACCCCTCCACTTT.

Only a few counts were recorded for this clonotype. The chain joins TRBV30 to TRBJ2-5; no firm D call. The CDR3 loop spans 13 amino acids. Germline V gives CDR1 GTSNPN, CDR2 SVGIG (reference sequence). The V and J ends lost 0 bases and 2 bases respectively, with 7 bases between them. In nucleotides, the CDR3 is TGTGCCTGGAGTGTAAAGGGACAAGAGACCCAGTACTTC. Protein product: CAWSVKGQETQYF.

This clonotype occurred many times. DNA of the CDR3: TGTGCCAGCAGGTCCGGGACAGGAGTTGGCGAGCAGTACTTC. Translating it yields CASRSGTGVGEQYF. The V call is TRBV2, the J call TRBJ2-7; 8 positions match TRBD1. Per the germline V gene, CDR1 is SNHLY and CDR2 is FYNNEI. The CDR3 runs 14 residues. The ends lost 6 bases at V and 6 bases at J; junction bases unmatched: 10.

The J gene is TRBJ1-2, the V gene TRBV9; D is undetermined. Trimming removed 3 bases at V and 6 bases at J, with 12 bases between. The V gene's germline CDR1 is SGDLS and CDR2 YYNGEE. There are 13 residues in the CDR3. The CDR3 bases are TGTGCCAGCAGCGGTTGGGAAAAGGATGGCTACACCTTC. Translating it yields CASSGWEKDGYTF.